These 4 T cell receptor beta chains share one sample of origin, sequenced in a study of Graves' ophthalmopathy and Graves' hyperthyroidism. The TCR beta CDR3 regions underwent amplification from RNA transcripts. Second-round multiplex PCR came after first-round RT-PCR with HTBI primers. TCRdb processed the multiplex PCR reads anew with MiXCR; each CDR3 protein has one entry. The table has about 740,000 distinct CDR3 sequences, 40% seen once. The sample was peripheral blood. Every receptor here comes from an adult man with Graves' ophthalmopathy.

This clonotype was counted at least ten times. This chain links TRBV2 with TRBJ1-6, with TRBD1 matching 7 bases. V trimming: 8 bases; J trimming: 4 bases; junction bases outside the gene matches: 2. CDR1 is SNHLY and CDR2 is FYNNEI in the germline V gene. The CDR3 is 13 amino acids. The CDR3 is CASEGQYNSPLHF. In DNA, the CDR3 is TGTGCCAGCGAGGGACAGTATAATTCACCCCTCCACTTT.

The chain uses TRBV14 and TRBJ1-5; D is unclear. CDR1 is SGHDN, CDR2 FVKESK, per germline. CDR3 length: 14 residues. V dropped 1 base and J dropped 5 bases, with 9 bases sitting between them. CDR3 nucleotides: TGTGCCAGCAGCCAAGCCGGGTTCGATCAGCCCCAGCATTTT. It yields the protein CASSQAGFDQPQHF.

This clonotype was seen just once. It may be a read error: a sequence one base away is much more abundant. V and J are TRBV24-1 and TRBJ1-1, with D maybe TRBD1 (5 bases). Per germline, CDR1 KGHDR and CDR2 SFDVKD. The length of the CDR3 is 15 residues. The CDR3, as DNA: TGTGCCAGCAGTTTAGGGGCAAGCATGAACACTGAAGCTTTCTTT. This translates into CASSLGASMNTEAFF.

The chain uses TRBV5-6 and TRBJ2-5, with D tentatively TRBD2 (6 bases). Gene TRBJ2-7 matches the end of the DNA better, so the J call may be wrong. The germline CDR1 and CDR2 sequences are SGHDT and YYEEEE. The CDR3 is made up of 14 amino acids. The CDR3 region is CASSQRLVLHEQYF. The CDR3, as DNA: TGTGCCAGCAGTCAAAGACTAGTTCTCCACGAGCAGTACTTC.